This is a list of T cell receptor beta chains from one sample in a study of identical twins. One entry per CDR3 protein, called by TCRdb with MiXCR from the 5' RACE reads. The sample yields approximately 94,000 distinct CDR3 sequences, just under 6% seen once. Sequenced material: memory T cells sorted from blood. Source of these receptors: a woman between 45 and 65 years old in good health. CDR3s include the opening cysteine and the closing phenylalanine or tryptophan. The D gene is left open where the match is weak. The size of a clone is reported for some rows only, either as once, few or many, or as a class for expanded clones.

15,TRBV6-4,TRBJ2-1,-,-,TGTGCCAGCAGTGACGAGGCGGGCCCTTACAATGAGCAGTTCTTC,CASSDEAGPYNEQFF
16,TRBV7-6,TRBJ2-3,TRBD1,many,TGTGCCAGCAGCTTAGGCGCAGGGGGCGAGACAGATACGCAGTATTTT,CASSLGAGGETDTQYF
14,TRBV5-1,TRBJ2-5,-,many,TGCGCCAGCAGCTTGTCCGTGGGAGCAGAGACCCAGTACTTC,CASSLSVGAETQYF
11,TRBV29-1,TRBJ2-7,-,many,TGCAGCGTTGAAGAACGGGACGAGCAGTACTTC,CSVEERDEQYF
13,TRBV3-1,TRBJ2-7,TRBD1,many,TGTGCCAGCAGCCATCGGGACAGCTACGAGCAGTACTTC,CASSHRDSYEQYF
13,TRBV20-1,TRBJ2-1,-,many,TGCAGTGCTAGAGACACAATTAACAATGAGCAGTTCTTC,CSARDTINNEQFF
17,TRBV7-2,TRBJ2-2,-,many,TGTGCCAGCAGCTTAGGGTCGGGCCCAGGGGACACCGGGGAGCTGTTTTTT,CASSLGSGPGDTGELFF
18,TRBV24-1,TRBJ2-2,TRBD2,few,TGTGCCACCGGGGGAGGGTCCAGGGAACTCGCGAACACCGGGGAGCTGTTTTTT,CATGGGSRELANTGELFF
16,TRBV5-1,TRBJ2-5,TRBD2,many,TGCGCCAGCAGCTTACAACTAGCGGGAGTTGGGGAGACCCAGTACTTC,CASSLQLAGVGETQYF
15,TRBV12-3/TRBV12-4,TRBJ2-7,TRBD2,few,TGTGCCAGCAGCCTACTAGCGGGAGGGATATACGAGCAGTACTTC,CASSLLAGGIYEQYF
14,TRBV20-1,TRBJ1-4,-,-,TGCAGTGCTATGAGGACGGCCCCTAATGAAAAACTGTTTTTT,CSAMRTAPNEKLFF
14,TRBV18,TRBJ2-5,-,few,TGTGCCAGCTCACCGGGCGGATCTTTGGAGACCCAGTACTTC,CASSPGGSLETQYF
13,TRBV20-1,TRBJ2-3,-,few,TGCAGTGCTGACAGAGCAAGCACAGATACGCAGTATTTT,CSADRASTDTQYF
14,TRBV12-3/TRBV12-4,TRBJ2-5,-,many,TGTGCCAGCAGCTCCGGGACAAAGGGGGAGACCCAGTACTTC,CASSSGTKGETQYF
11,TRBV12-3/TRBV12-4,TRBJ2-3,-,many,TGTGCCAGCAGCGGGGGAGATACGCAGTATTTT,CASSGGDTQYF
12,TRBV24-1,TRBJ2-1,-,few,TGTGCCACCAGTGATCCTAAAGGGTCGTCGTTCTTC,CATSDPKGSSFF
15,TRBV7-9,TRBJ2-3,-,many,TGTGCCAGCAGCTTAAGTGGGTCCTCCGCAGATACGCAGTATTTT,CASSLSGSSADTQYF
14,TRBV7-9,TRBJ2-4,-,many,TGTGCCAGCAGCCTTTCTTGGGGGTACAACATTCAGTACTTC,CASSLSWGYNIQYF
15,TRBV9,TRBJ2-1,-,-,TGTGCCAGCAGCTTCGGACGCCCCGGGGACAATGAGCAGTTCTTC,CASSFGRPGDNEQFF
13,TRBV6-5,TRBJ1-2,-,many,TGTGCCAGCACCCCCGGGTCTAACTATGGCTACACCTTC,CASTPGSNYGYTF
15,TRBV4-2,TRBJ2-3,-,many,TGTGCCAGCAGCCAATGGAGCGGAGGCACAGATACGCAGTATTTT,CASSQWSGGTDTQYF
14,TRBV6-4,TRBJ2-3,TRBD2,many,TGTGCCAGCAGTGACTCAGCGGGAGCAGATACGCAGTATTTT,CASSDSAGADTQYF
16,TRBV5-5,TRBJ2-4,-,many,TGTGCCAGCAGCTTGAGGGGGGAGTGGGGCAAAAACATTCAGTACTTC,CASSLRGEWGKNIQYF
16,TRBV6-6,TRBJ2-7,TRBD2,-,TGTGCCGGCAGTAGACCGTTTAGCGGGAGCTCCTACGAGCAGTACTTC,CAGSRPFSGSSYEQYF
11,TRBV20-1,TRBJ1-1,-,many,TGCAGTGCTAGGGAGAATCCTGAAGCTTTCTTT,CSARENPEAFF
14,TRBV6-4,TRBJ1-2,-,many,TGTGCCAGCAGTGACACGTCCAGAGGGGGTGGCTACACCTTC,CASSDTSRGGGYTF
12,TRBV20-1,TRBJ2-1,-,many,TGCAGTGCTAGGGGGCGACTGGGTGAGCAGTTCTTC,CSARGRLGEQFF
14,TRBV6-5,TRBJ2-5,TRBD2,many,TGTGCCAGCAGTGTGACTAGCGGGGACGCGACCCAGTACTTC,CASSVTSGDATQYF
17,TRBV7-2,TRBJ2-6,-,-,TGTGCCAGCAGCTTTTTTGCCAGGGTAGCCGGGGCCAACGTCCTGACTTTC,CASSFFARVAGANVLTF
14,TRBV7-9,TRBJ2-1,TRBD2,many,TGTGCCAGCAGCTTAGAGACTAGCGGGATGGAGCAGTTCTTC,CASSLETSGMEQFF
12,TRBV11-3,TRBJ2-6,-,many,TGTGCCAGCACTTCTGGGGCCAACGTCCTGACTTTC,CASTSGANVLTF
13,TRBV20-1,TRBJ2-1,-,many,TGCAGTGCTAACACTCTCAGGGGACCTGAGCAGTTCTTC,CSANTLRGPEQFF
11,TRBV6-5,TRBJ1-2,-,many,TGTGCCAGCTCAGGAGTCTATGGCTACACCTTC,CASSGVYGYTF
16,TRBV11-2,TRBJ2-3,TRBD2,few,TGTGCCAGCAGCTTAGGTCCTAGCGGGAGGGCAGATACGCAGTATTTT,CASSLGPSGRADTQYF
14,TRBV14,TRBJ1-2,-,-,TGTGCCAGCAGCCAAGCGGGGGGAAGGCGTGGCTACACCTTC,CASSQAGGRRGYTF
15,TRBV7-9,TRBJ2-5,-,many,TGTGCCAGCAGCTTAAGACGGGGGTCGGAAGAGACCCAGTACTTC,CASSLRRGSEETQYF
15,TRBV7-9,TRBJ1-6,-,many,TGTGCCAGCAGCTTAGCGGGGCAGAATAATTCACCCCTCCACTTT,CASSLAGQNNSPLHF
15,TRBV11-3,TRBJ2-7,TRBD1,few,TGTGCCAGCAGCACCGCCGGGACAGGGGTTTACGAGCAGTACTTC,CASSTAGTGVYEQYF
11,TRBV3-1,TRBJ1-2,-,-,TGTGCCAGCAGCCAAGGCGGGGGCTACACCTTC,CASSQGGGYTF
13,TRBV7-9,TRBJ2-2,TRBD2,many,TGTGCCAGCGAGTCTAGCGGGAGCCGGGAGCTGTTTTTT,CASESSGSRELFF
15,TRBV12-3/TRBV12-4,TRBJ1-1,TRBD1,many,TGTGCCAGCACCTGGACAGGGGCCCCGAACACTGAAGCTTTCTTT,CASTWTGAPNTEAFF
13,TRBV6-4,TRBJ2-2,-,-,TGTGCCAGCAGCAGTTGGAACACCGGGGAGCTGTTTTTT,CASSSWNTGELFF
19,TRBV5-1,TRBJ2-6,TRBD2,many,TGCGCCAGCAGCTTGACCAGCGGGGGGATTCCCTCTGGGGCCAACGTCCTGACTTTC,CASSLTSGGIPSGANVLTF
15,TRBV12-3/TRBV12-4,TRBJ2-1,-,few,TGTGCCAGCATCCTTAGCGAGATCTCCTACAATGAGCAGTTCTTC,CASILSEISYNEQFF
12,TRBV12-3/TRBV12-4,TRBJ1-2,TRBD1,many,TGTGCCAGCAGTTCGACAGGGGAAGGCTACACCTTC,CASSSTGEGYTF
17,TRBV5-1,TRBJ2-2,TRBD2,-,TGCGCCAGCAGCCCCGGGACTACCACTGGAAACACCGGGGAGCTGTTTTTT,CASSPGTTTGNTGELFF
15,TRBV6-1,TRBJ2-7,-,-,TGTGCCAGCAGCTTGGCTGTTGGGGGTGGCTACGAGCAGTACTTC,CASSLAVGGGYEQYF
13,TRBV11-3,TRBJ2-1,-,-,TGTGCCAGCAGCTTAGTCCTAGCACGGGAGCAGTTCTTC,CASSLVLAREQFF
12,TRBV19,TRBJ2-1,-,many,TGTGCCAGTAGTATACGGCGATCTGAAAAGTTCTTC,CASSIRRSEKFF
13,TRBV30,TRBJ1-1,-,-,TGTGCCTGGAGTGGAGAGGTTAGCACTGAAGCTTTCTTT,CAWSGEVSTEAFF
14,TRBV10-1,TRBJ2-2,-,-,TGCGCCAGCAGTGACTCCCAGGGGCCCGGGGAGCTGTTTTTT,CASSDSQGPGELFF
13,TRBV14,TRBJ2-1,-,many,TGTGCCAGCAGCCAAGGGACTTTCAGTGAGCAGTTCTTC,CASSQGTFSEQFF
15,TRBV12-3/TRBV12-4,TRBJ2-2,TRBD1,few,TGTGCCATCAGACCACGGACAGGGGGTACCGGGGAGCTGTTTTTT,CAIRPRTGGTGELFF
18,TRBV4-1,TRBJ2-7,TRBD2,few,TGCGCCAGCAGAGCCTTGGGACTAGCGGGTAGTTTTACTGACGAGCAGTACTTC,CASRALGLAGSFTDEQYF
13,TRBV6-1,TRBJ2-3,-,many,TGTGCCAGCAGTACGACAGAGACAGATACGCAGTATTTT,CASSTTETDTQYF
14,TRBV12-3/TRBV12-4,TRBJ2-4,-,many,TGTGCCAGCAGCCATACTAGGATTGACAACATTCAGTACTTC,CASSHTRIDNIQYF
14,TRBV4-2,TRBJ2-1,-,many,TGTGCCAGCAGCCAAGTCCGGGGCCGAGGTGAGCAGTTCTTC,CASSQVRGRGEQFF
16,TRBV5-1,TRBJ2-1,TRBD2,many,TGCGCCAGCAGCCCCGAGACTAGCGGGAGAGGCAATGAGCAGTTCTTC,CASSPETSGRGNEQFF